The T cell receptor beta chain under discussion was sequenced for a study of blood T cells in healthy people across ages. The CDR3 covers 16 residues. Germline-derived CDR1 and CDR2 are SGHDN and FVKESK. Of note for this clonotype: At one end the junction does not follow the germline gene, possibly because of a read error.

With a J-beta primer mix and a sample-barcoded 5' primer, a second PCR ran about 7 to 12 cycles. TCRdb reprocessed the 5' RACE reads via MiXCR and lists one record per CDR3 protein. The sample has 850,000 to 1,300,000 distinct CDR3 sequences, around 43% seen once; the top ten hold about 20%. The sequenced sample was blood. The receptor comes from a woman aged 55-70 years in good health. This chain uses TRBV14 with TRBJ1-2; no clear D gene. The CDR3 nucleotides read TGTGCCAGCGGCCAAGATCTTCGGGTCGGGAACTATGGCTACACCTTC. Amino acids: CASGQDLRVGNYGYTF. Drawing the rest from reference TRBV14 and TRBJ1-2, the complete variable domain is EAGVTQFPSHSVIEKGQTVTLRCDPISGHDNLYWYRRVMGKEIKFLLHFVKESKQDESGMPNNRFLAERTGGTYSTLKVQPAELEDSGVYFCASGQDLRVGNYGYTFGSGTRLTVV.